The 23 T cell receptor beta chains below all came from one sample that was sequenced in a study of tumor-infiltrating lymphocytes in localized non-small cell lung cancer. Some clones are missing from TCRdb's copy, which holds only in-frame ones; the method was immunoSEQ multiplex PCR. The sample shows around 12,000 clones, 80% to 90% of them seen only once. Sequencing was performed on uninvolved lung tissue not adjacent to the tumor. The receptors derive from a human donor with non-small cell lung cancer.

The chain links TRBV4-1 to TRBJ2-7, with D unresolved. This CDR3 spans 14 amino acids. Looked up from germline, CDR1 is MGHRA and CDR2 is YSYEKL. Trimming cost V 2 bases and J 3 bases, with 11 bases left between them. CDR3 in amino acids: CASSQHIRVYEQYF. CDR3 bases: TGCGCCAGCAGCCAACACATTCGGGTCTACGAGCAGTACTTC.

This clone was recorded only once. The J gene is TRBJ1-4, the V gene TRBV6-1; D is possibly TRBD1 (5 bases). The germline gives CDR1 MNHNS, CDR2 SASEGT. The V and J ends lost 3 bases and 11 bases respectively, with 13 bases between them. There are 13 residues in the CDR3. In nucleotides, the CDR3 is TGTGCCAGCAGTGAGGAATGGGGCCGGAAACTGTTTTTT. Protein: CASSEEWGRKLFF.

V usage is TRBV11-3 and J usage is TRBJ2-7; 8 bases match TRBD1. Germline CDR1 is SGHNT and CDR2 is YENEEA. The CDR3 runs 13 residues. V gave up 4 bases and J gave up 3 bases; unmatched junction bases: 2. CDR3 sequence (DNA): TGTGCCAGCAGCTCCGGACAGGGCTACGAGCAGTACTTC. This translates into CASSSGQGYEQYF.

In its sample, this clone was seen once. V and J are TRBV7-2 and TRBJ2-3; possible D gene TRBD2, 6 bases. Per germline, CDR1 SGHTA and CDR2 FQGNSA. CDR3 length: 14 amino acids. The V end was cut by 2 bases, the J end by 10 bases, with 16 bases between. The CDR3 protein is CASSLRLAMTAQYF. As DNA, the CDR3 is TGTGCCAGCAGCTTAAGGCTAGCGATGACGGCGCAGTATTTT.

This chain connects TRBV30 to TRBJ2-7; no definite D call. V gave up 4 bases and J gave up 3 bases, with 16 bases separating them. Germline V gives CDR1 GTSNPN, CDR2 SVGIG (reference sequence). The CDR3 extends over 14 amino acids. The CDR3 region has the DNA TGTGCCTGGACCCCCCAAACACCCTTCTACGAGCAGTACTTC. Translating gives CAWTPQTPFYEQYF.

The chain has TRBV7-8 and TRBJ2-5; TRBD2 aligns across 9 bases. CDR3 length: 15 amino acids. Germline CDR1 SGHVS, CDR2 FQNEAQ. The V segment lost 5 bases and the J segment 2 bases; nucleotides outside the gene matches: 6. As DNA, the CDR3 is TGTGCCAGCAGCCCGAGACTAGCGGATCAAGAGACCCAGTACTTC. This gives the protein CASSPRLADQETQYF.

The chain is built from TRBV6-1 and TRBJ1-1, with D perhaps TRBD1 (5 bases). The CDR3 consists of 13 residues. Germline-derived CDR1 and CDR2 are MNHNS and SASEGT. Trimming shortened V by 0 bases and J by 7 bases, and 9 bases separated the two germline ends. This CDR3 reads CASSEALQGEAFF. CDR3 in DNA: TGTGCCAGCAGTGAAGCGCTGCAGGGTGAAGCTTTCTTT.

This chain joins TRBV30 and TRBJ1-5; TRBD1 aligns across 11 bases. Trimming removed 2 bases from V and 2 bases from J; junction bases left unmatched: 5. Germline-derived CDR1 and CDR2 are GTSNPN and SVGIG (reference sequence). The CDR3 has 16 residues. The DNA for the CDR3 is TGTGCCTGGAGTCGTCTGGGACAGGGGGGCAATCAGCCCCAGCATTTT. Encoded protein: CAWSRLGQGGNQPQHF.

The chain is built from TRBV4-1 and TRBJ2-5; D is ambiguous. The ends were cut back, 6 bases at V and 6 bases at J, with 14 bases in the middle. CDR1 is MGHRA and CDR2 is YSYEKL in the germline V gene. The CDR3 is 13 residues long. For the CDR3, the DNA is TGCGCCAGCAGTCTAACACGGGTGCAGACCCAGTACTTC. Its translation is CASSLTRVQTQYF.

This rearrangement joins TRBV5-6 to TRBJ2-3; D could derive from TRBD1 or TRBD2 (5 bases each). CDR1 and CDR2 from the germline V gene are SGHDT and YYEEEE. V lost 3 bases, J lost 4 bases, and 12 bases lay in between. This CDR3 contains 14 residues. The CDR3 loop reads CASSYGTRADTQYF. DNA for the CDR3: TGTGCCAGCAGCTATGGGACCCGGGCAGATACGCAGTATTTT.

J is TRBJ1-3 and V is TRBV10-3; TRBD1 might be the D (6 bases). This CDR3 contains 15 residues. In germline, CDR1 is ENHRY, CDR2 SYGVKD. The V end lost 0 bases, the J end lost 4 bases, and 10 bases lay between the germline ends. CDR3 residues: CAISESRGDGNTIYF. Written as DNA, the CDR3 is TGTGCCATCAGTGAGTCCAGGGGAGACGGAAACACCATATATTTT.

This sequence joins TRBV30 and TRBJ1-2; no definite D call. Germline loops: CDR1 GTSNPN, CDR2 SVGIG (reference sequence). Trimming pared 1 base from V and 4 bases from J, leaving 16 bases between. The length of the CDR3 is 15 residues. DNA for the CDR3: TGTGCCTGGAGTGGTACGGTTCGACTGATCTATGGCTACACCTTC. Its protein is CAWSGTVRLIYGYTF.

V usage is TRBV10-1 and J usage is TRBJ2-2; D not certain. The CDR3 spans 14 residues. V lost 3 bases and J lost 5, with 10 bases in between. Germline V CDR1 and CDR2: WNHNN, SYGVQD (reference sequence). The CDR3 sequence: CASSERVSTGELFF. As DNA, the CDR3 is TGCGCCAGCAGTGAACGCGTTTCGACCGGGGAGCTGTTTTTT.

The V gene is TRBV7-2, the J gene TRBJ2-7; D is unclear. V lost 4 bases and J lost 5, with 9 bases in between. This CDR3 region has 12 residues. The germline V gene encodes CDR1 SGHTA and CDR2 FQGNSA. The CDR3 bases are TGTGCCAGCAGCTCCTTCAACGACGAGCAGTACTTC. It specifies CASSSFNDEQYF.

The CDR3 loop reads CASRDLAGTDTQYF. The CDR3 DNA follows: TGCGCCAGCAGGGACTTGGCGGGCACAGATACGCAGTATTTT. This chain links TRBV5-1 with TRBJ2-3; perhaps TRBD2 as D (5 bases). CDR1 is SGHRS, CDR2 YFSETQ, per germline. V dropped 5 bases and J dropped 1 base, with 11 bases sitting between them. The CDR3 covers 14 residues.

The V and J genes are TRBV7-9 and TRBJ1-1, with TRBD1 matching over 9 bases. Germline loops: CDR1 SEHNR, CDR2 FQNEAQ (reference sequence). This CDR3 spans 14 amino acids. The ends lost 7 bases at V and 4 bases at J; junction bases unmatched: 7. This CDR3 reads CASTSRQGGTEAFF. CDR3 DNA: TGTGCCAGCACTTCCAGACAGGGGGGCACTGAAGCTTTCTTT.

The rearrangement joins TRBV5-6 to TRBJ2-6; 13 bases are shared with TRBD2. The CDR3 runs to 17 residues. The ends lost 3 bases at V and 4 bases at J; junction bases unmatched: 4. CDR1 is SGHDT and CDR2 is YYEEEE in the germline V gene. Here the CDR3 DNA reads TGTGCCAGCAGCTGGGGACTAGCGGGATCCGGGGCCAACGTCCTGACTTTC. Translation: CASSWGLAGSGANVLTF.

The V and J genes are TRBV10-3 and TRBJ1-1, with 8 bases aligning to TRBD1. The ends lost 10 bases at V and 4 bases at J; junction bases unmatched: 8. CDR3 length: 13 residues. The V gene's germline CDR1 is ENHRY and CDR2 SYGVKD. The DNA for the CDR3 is TGTGCCACTTCACAGGGGGGCGGCACTGAAGCTTTCTTT. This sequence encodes CATSQGGGTEAFF.

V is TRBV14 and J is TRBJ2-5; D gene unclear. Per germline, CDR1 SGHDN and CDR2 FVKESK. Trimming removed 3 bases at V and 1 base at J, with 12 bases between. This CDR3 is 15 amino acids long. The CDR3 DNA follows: TGTGCCAGCAGCCATAAGATTTGGTCCCAAGAGACCCAGTACTTC. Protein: CASSHKIWSQETQYF.

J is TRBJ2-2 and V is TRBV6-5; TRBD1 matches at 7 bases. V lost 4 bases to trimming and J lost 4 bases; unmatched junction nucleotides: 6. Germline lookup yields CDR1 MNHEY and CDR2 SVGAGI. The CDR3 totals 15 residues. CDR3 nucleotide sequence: TGTGCCAGCAGTTGGGACAGATCTTTCACCGGGGAGCTGTTTTTT. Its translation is CASSWDRSFTGELFF.

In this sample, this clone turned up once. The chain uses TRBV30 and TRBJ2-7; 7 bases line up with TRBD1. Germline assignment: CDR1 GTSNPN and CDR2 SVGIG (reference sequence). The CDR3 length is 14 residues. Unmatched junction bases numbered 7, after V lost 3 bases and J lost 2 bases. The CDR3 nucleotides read TGTGCCTGGAGACGAGCGACAGGGACCTACGAGCAGTACTTC. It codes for CAWRRATGTYEQYF.

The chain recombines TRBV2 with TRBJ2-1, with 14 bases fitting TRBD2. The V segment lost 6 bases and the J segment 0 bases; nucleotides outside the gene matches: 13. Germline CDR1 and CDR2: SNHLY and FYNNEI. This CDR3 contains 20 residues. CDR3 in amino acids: CASREIGLAGGIISYNEQFF. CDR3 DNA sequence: TGTGCCAGCAGGGAAATTGGACTAGCGGGGGGTATCATCTCCTACAATGAGCAGTTCTTC.

CDR3: CASSGEGTEAFF. The CDR3 bases are TGTGCCAGCAGTGGGGAGGGCACTGAAGCTTTCTTT. V usage is TRBV28 and J usage is TRBJ1-1; no firm D call. Germline CDR1 is MDHEN and CDR2 is SYDVKM. The CDR3 runs to 12 residues. The germline V and J ends were trimmed by 5 bases and 4 bases, with 8 bases remaining between them. Combining the CDR3 with reference TRBV28 and TRBJ1-1 gives the whole variable domain DVKVTQSSRYLVKRTGEKVFLECVQDMDHENMFWYRQDPGLGLRLIYFSYDVKMKEKGDIPEGYSVSREKKERFSLILESASTNQTSMYLCASSGEGTEAFFGQGTRLTVV.